This T cell receptor beta chain was documented in a study of a mutant IDH1 vaccine in newly diagnosed glioma. The wider study: The study gave patients eight vaccinations in weeks 1, 3, 5, 7, 11, 15, 19, 23. General study results and limits: The vaccine induced immune responses, and these occurred in around 94% of patients. Apparently, pseudoprogression bore no relation to changes among the top peripheral T cell clonotypes.

Germline V gives CDR1 GTSNPN, CDR2 SVGIG (reference sequence). The CDR3 consists of 14 residues. V was clipped by 5 bases and J by 2 bases; unmatched bases: 7. Time point denoted: week 23, last vaccination. Topical imiquimod was applied with each vaccine dose, which held 300 ug of mutant IDH1 20-mer peptide. Diagnosis in the donors showed new WHO grade 3 or 4 astrocytomas that were IDH1-mutant and ATRX-lost. On this clone itself: Its specificity is not known. The conserved closing phenylalanine or tryptophan is absent in this CDR3, likely reflecting a read error.

Generated by immunoSEQ multiplex PCR, the TCRdb table keeps only in-frame clones and is missing some. In the table there are 38,000 or so clones, 80% to 90% of which are singletons. The sequence derives from a man between 35 and 55 years old with glioma. Sequenced material: PBMCs, taken from a glioma patient whose treatment included an IDH1 peptide vaccine. The J gene is TRBJ2-7, the V gene TRBV30; 9 bases align to TRBD1. This CDR3 is CAWRATGGPYEQYL. In nucleotides, the CDR3 is TGTGCCTGGCGCGCCACAGGGGGCCCCTACGAGCAGTACCTC.